The 9 T cell receptor beta chains presented below share a single source sample, sequenced in a study of T cells in Graves' hyperthyroidism and ophthalmopathy. It was RNA transcripts that yielded the amplified TCR beta CDR3 regions. Using the HTBI primer set, a first-round RT-PCR was run on the TCR CDR3. TCRdb re-derived calls from the multiplex PCR reads in MiXCR, one entry per CDR3 protein. The profile shows under 350,000 distinct CDR3 sequences, approximately 15% of them singletons. Sequencing input: blood. The receptors here all came from a woman aged 40 to 50 with Graves' hyperthyroidism.

This clonotype has at least ten counts. The genes are TRBV30 and TRBJ2-1, with D possibly TRBD1 on 6 matching bases. The V gene's germline CDR1 is GTSNPN and CDR2 SVGIG (reference sequence). The V end was cut by 0 bases, the J end by 15 bases, with 12 bases between. The CDR3 has 11 amino acids. CDR3 DNA sequence: TGTGCCTGGAGTGTACAGGAAGGGGGGTTCTTC. It is translated as CAWSVQEGGFF.

The table lists this clonotype with many counts. This CDR3 is CAWKEGRGNQPQHF. The CDR3 nucleotides read TGTGCCTGGAAAGAGGGGCGCGGTAATCAGCCCCAGCATTTT. The chain employs TRBV30 and TRBJ1-5, with D perhaps TRBD1 (5 bases). This CDR3 has 14 residues. The germline V and J ends were trimmed by 4 bases and 4 bases, with 14 bases remaining between them. The germline gives CDR1 GTSNPN, CDR2 SVGIG (reference sequence). Variable domain in full (rest from reference TRBV30 and TRBJ1-5): SQTIHQWPATLVQPVGSPLSLECTVEGTSNPNLYWYRQAAGRGLQLLFYSVGIGQISSEVPQNLSASRPQDRQFILSSKKLLLSDSGFYLCAWKEGRGNQPQHFGDGTRLSIL.

This clonotype was recorded at least ten times. The V and J genes are TRBV28 and TRBJ1-2; D unclear. The CDR3 consists of 12 residues. From germline, CDR1 is MDHEN and CDR2 SYDVKM. Trimming shortened V by 8 bases and J by 2 bases, and 9 bases separated the two germline ends. CDR3 protein: CASLAVNYGYTF. The CDR3 DNA follows: TGTGCCAGCTTAGCAGTGAACTATGGCTACACCTTC.

This clonotype was recorded a few times. This rearrangement joins TRBV7-9 to TRBJ2-1; 13 bases match TRBD2. The CDR3 has 13 residues. Germline assignment: CDR1 SEHNR and CDR2 FQNEAQ (reference sequence). The junction had 5 bases not matched to a gene; V was cut back by 5 bases and J by 13 bases. The DNA for the CDR3 is TGTGCCAGCAGCACTACTAGCGGGAGGGCCCAGTTCTTC. It codes for CASSTTSGRAQFF.

This chain links TRBV19 with TRBJ1-5, with 7 bases that match TRBD1. The J segment lost 3 bases and the V segment lost 10 bases, leaving 9 bases of the junction unmatched. Germline V gives CDR1 LNHDA, CDR2 SQIVND (reference sequence). This CDR3 contains 14 residues. CDR3 DNA: TGTGCCACCAGATCGACAGGGTACAATCAGCCCCAGCATTTT. This translates into CATRSTGYNQPQHF.

In this sample, this clonotype turned up a few times. This chain connects TRBV7-9 to TRBJ1-6; no reliable D call. Looked up from germline, CDR1 is SEHNR and CDR2 is FQNEAQ (reference sequence). V dropped 5 bases and J dropped 7 bases, with 9 bases sitting between them. The length of the CDR3 is 13 residues. The DNA for the CDR3 is TGTGCCAGCAGCGAGAACCAGAATTCACCCCTCCACTTT. It translates to CASSENQNSPLHF.

This clonotype was seen a few times. The chain joins TRBV10-3 to TRBJ2-2; the D is unclear. The germline gives CDR1 ENHRY, CDR2 SYGVKD. V was pared by 8 bases and J by 6 bases, with 10 bases between. The CDR3 totals 12 residues. CDR3 sequence reads: CAIGPTSGELFF. CDR3 nucleotide sequence: TGTGCCATCGGACCGACGTCCGGGGAGCTGTTTTTT.

There are a few counts of this clonotype. V gene TRBV18 combines with J gene TRBJ1-1; TRBD1 matches 7 bases. V lost 5 bases, J lost 5 bases, and 8 bases stayed unmatched. This CDR3 has 14 residues. Germline loops: CDR1 KGHSH, CDR2 LQKENI. Written as DNA, the CDR3 is TGTGCCAGCTCAACCCGACAGGGCGATACTGAAGCTTTCTTT. Translating it yields CASSTRQGDTEAFF.

In its sample, this clonotype was seen many times. V is TRBV2 and J is TRBJ2-3, with TRBD1 as a possible D gene (5 bases). Per the germline V gene, CDR1 is SNHLY and CDR2 is FYNNEI. V was shortened by 7 bases and J by 1 base, with 12 bases between the two germline ends. This CDR3 is built from 14 residues. CDR3 loop: CASNFLRGTDTQYF. In DNA, the CDR3 is TGTGCCAGCAACTTCCTCAGGGGCACAGATACGCAGTATTTT.